A selection of T cell receptor beta chains follows, all from one sample in a study of blood T cell repertoires in COVID-19. Clones were read by immunoSEQ multiplex PCR, and TCRdb kept only the in-frame ones, dropping some. The table includes 150,000 or so clones, around 90% detected once. The sequenced material came from peripheral blood. The origin of the receptors is a man in his forties or fifties with acute or convalescent COVID-19. Each CDR3 is given with its conserved first and last residue. A D gene is named only where the DNA matches it firmly. Expanded clones get a size class; other rows say once, few or many, or leave the size out.

NA	TRBJ1-4	TRBV3-1/TRBV3-2	TRBD1	CASSFTGANEKLFF	TGTGCCAGCTCATTTACAGGGGCTAATGAAAAACTGTTTTTT
NA	TRBJ2-2	TRBV2	NA	CASLPVGNANTGELFF	TGTGCCAGCCTTCCAGTCGGGAACGCGAACACCGGGGAGCTGTTTTTT
NA	TRBJ1-6	TRBV6-5	NA	CASSTDSNSPLHF	TGTGCCAGCAGTACGGACAGTAATTCACCCCTCCACTTT
NA	TRBJ2-3	TRBV5-1	TRBD2	CASSLNTPPGLAGVTDTQYF	TGCGCCAGCAGCTTGAACACTCCGCCGGGACTAGCGGGGGTAACAGATACGCAGTATTTT
NA	TRBJ2-1	TRBV4-1	NA	CASSQPDAGTHNEQFF	TGCGCCAGCAGCCAACCTGACGCGGGTACTCACAATGAGCAGTTCTTC
once	TRBJ2-1	TRBV19	TRBD1	CASSADRGGYNEQFF	TGTGCCAGTAGTGCGGACAGGGGGGGCTACAATGAGCAGTTCTTC
NA	TRBJ1-2	TRBV27	TRBD1	CASGSGTGEYGYTF	TGTGCCAGCGGATCCGGGACAGGGGAATATGGCTACACCTTC
NA	TRBJ2-3	TRBV6-1	NA	CASSERGYTDTQYF	TGTGCCAGCAGTGAAAGGGGCTACACAGATACGCAGTATTTT
NA	TRBJ2-2	TRBV7-2	NA	CASSPRRHSLTGELFF	TGTGCCAGCAGCCCGAGGCGGCATTCCTTGACCGGGGAGCTGTTTTTT
NA	TRBJ1-3	TRBV28	NA	CASSFDWRRDGVYRTIYF	TGTGCCAGCAGTTTTGACTGGAGGAGGGACGGGGTTTATCGCACCATATATTTT
NA	TRBJ1-3	TRBV9	TRBD1	CASSPGTASGNTIYF	TGTGCCAGCAGCCCCGGGACAGCCTCTGGAAACACCATATATTTT
NA	TRBJ1-4	TRBV5-4	NA	CASSLDGYNEKLFF	TGTGCCAGCAGTTTGGACGGTTATAATGAAAAACTGTTTTTT
NA	TRBJ2-5	TRBV9	TRBD2	CASSHSLLAGEAETQYF	TGTGCCAGCAGCCATTCCCTACTAGCGGGAGAAGCCGAGACCCAGTACTTC
NA	TRBJ1-2	TRBV6-5	NA	CASSYSTGGDYGYTF	TGTGCCAGCAGTTACTCGACGGGGGGCGACTATGGCTACACCTTC
NA	TRBJ1-2	TRBV28	NA	CASSFVRYGYTF	TGTGCCAGCAGTTTTGTGAGGTATGGCTACACCTTC
NA	TRBJ1-2	TRBV5-4	NA	CASSSHTGNGYTF	TGTGCCAGCAGCTCACATACAGGGAATGGCTACACCTTC
NA	TRBJ1-6	TRBV3-1/TRBV3-2	NA	CASSQDGAGANNSPLHF	TGTGCCAGCAGCCAAGATGGTGCGGGGGCGAATAATTCACCCCTCCACTTT
NA	TRBJ2-1	TRBV7-2	TRBD2	CASSRGLAGNNEQFF	TGTGCCAGCAGCCGTGGGCTAGCGGGCAACAATGAGCAGTTCTTC
NA	TRBJ2-5	TRBV7-6	NA	CASSFPQETQYF	TGTGCCAGCAGCTTTCCACAAGAGACCCAGTACTTC
NA	TRBJ1-5	TRBV24-1	TRBD1	CATSDGQGLGPSSF	TGTGCCACCAGTGACGGACAGGGCCTCGGCCCGAGCTCGTTT
NA	TRBJ1-5	TRBV5-8	NA	CASSRQLNQPQHF	TGTGCCAGCAGCAGACAGCTCAATCAGCCCCAGCATTTT
NA	TRBJ1-2	TRBV2	NA	CASTNTGERGYTF	TGTGCCAGTACTAATACGGGGGAGCGTGGCTACACCTTC
NA	TRBJ2-1	TRBV27	NA	CAARGISYNEQFF	TGTGCAGCCCGGGGGATCTCCTACAATGAGCAGTTCTTC
once	TRBJ2-7	TRBV7-6	TRBD2	CASSIFPPRASGSHEQYF	TGTGCCAGCAGCATTTTTCCCCCTCGGGCTAGCGGGAGCCACGAGCAGTACTTC
NA	TRBJ1-1	TRBV12-3/TRBV12-4	TRBD1	CASSWGQAEAFF	TGTGCCAGCAGTTGGGGACAGGCTGAAGCTTTCTTT
NA	TRBJ2-1	TRBV7-3	NA	CASSLWQGGGNEQFF	TGTGCCAGCAGCTTATGGCAGGGAGGGGGCAATGAGCAGTTCTTC
once	TRBJ2-7	TRBV30	TRBD2	CAWSTGTRGVWEQYF	TGTGCCTGGAGTACGGGGACTAGAGGGGTATGGGAGCAGTACTTC
NA	TRBJ2-2	TRBV11-2	NA	CASTEQGQNTGELFF	TGTGCCAGCACCGAACAGGGACAAAACACCGGGGAGCTGTTTTTT
NA	TRBJ2-1	TRBV5-6	NA	CASRQGGPYNEQFF	TGTGCCAGCAGACAGGGCGGCCCCTACAATGAGCAGTTCTTC
NA	TRBJ2-2	TRBV7-9	NA	CASSPGQNTGELFF	TGTGCCAGCAGCCCGGGACAGAACACCGGGGAGCTGTTTTTT
once	TRBJ1-1	TRBV7-8	NA	CASSLVAGNTEAFF	TGTGCCAGCAGCTTAGTAGCGGGAAACACTGAAGCTTTCTTT
NA	TRBJ1-1	TRBV19	NA	CASSIAGGFERNEAFF	TGTGCCAGTAGTATAGCCGGGGGGTTTGAAAGAAATGAAGCTTTCTTT
NA	TRBJ2-3	TRBV9	NA	CASSVEADTQYF	TGTGCCAGCAGCGTTGAGGCAGATACGCAGTATTTT
NA	TRBJ2-1	TRBV19	TRBD2	CASNPPGTSGYNEQFF	TGTGCCAGTAACCCCCCGGGGACTAGCGGTTACAATGAGCAGTTCTTC
NA	TRBJ2-1	TRBV18	NA	CASSPKQGPRFF	TGTGCCAGCTCACCAAAACAGGGCCCCCGGTTCTTC
NA	TRBJ1-5	TRBV29-1	NA	CSVSSANQPQHF	TGCAGCGTTAGTAGTGCCAATCAGCCCCAGCATTTT
NA	TRBJ1-6	TRBV6-5	NA	CASSSDRLAPALHF	TGTGCCAGCAGCTCCGACAGGCTGGCTCCTGCCCTCCACTTT
NA	TRBJ2-1	TRBV3-1/TRBV3-2	TRBD2	CASSQHIAGVGNEQFF	TGTGCCAGCAGCCAACACATAGCGGGAGTAGGAAATGAGCAGTTCTTC
NA	TRBJ1-2	TRBV5-1	NA	CASSLANQNYGYTF	TGCGCCAGCAGCTTGGCCAACCAGAACTATGGCTACACCTTC
NA	TRBJ2-1	TRBV7-6	TRBD2	CASSVDGVREASNEQFF	TGTGCCAGCAGCGTAGACGGGGTGCGGGAGGCCTCCAATGAGCAGTTCTTC
NA	TRBJ2-2	TRBV4-1	NA	CASSQGWQGFTGELFF	TGCGCCAGCAGCCAAGGATGGCAGGGGTTTACCGGGGAGCTGTTTTTT
NA	TRBJ2-1	TRBV19	NA	CASSIEGGPYNEQFF	TGTGCCAGTAGTATAGAAGGAGGGCCGTACAATGAGCAGTTCTTC
NA	TRBJ1-4	TRBV5-1	NA	CASSGGGGAANEKLFF	TGCGCCAGCAGCGGAGGCGGGGGGGCGGCTAATGAAAAACTGTTTTTT
NA	TRBJ2-5	TRBV7-2	TRBD2	CASSLTGTSGGTQYF	TGTGCCAGCAGCTTGACCGGGACTAGCGGGGGGACCCAGTACTTC
NA	TRBJ2-1	TRBV3-1/TRBV3-2	TRBD2	CASSGRWDRGSVPYNEQFF	TGTGCCAGCAGCGGCCGGTGGGATCGCGGGAGTGTCCCCTACAATGAGCAGTTCTTC
NA	TRBJ1-6	TRBV2	NA	CASIVTYNSPLHF	TGTGCCAGCATTGTGACTTATAATTCACCCCTCCACTTT
once	TRBJ1-6	TRBV7-9	NA	CASSLGQGPLVLHF	TGTGCCAGCAGCTTAGGGCAGGGGCCCCTGGTCCTCCACTTT
once	TRBJ1-2	TRBV9	TRBD1	CASSAGQANYGYTF	TGTGCCAGCAGCGCCGGACAGGCAAACTATGGCTACACCTTC
NA	TRBJ2-1	TRBV9	NA	CASSVSVNNEQFF	TGTGCCAGCAGCGTATCCGTTAACAATGAGCAGTTCTTC
NA	TRBJ2-1	TRBV29-1	TRBD2	CSVRTSLEQFF	TGCAGCGTCCGGACTAGTTTGGAGCAGTTCTTC
once	TRBJ1-2	TRBV2	NA	CASSENRGVNYGYTF	TGTGCCAGCAGTGAAAACCGGGGAGTGAACTATGGCTACACCTTC
NA	TRBJ2-2	TRBV9	TRBD2	CASSGGLAVTGELFF	TGTGCCAGCAGCGGGGGACTAGCCGTTACCGGGGAGCTGTTTTTT
NA	TRBJ1-1	TRBV3-1/TRBV3-2	NA	CASSQVQGWDTEAFF	TGTGCCAGCAGCCAAGTTCAGGGGTGGGACACTGAAGCTTTCTTT